This TCR beta chain was documented in a study of T cells expressing NK-cell markers. TCRdb reprocessed the 5' RACE reads, keeping one entry per CDR3 protein, no DNA. Listed are about 430,000 distinct CDR3 sequences; 1.4% falls within the top ten. Germline V CDR1 and CDR2: MNHNY, SVGAGI (reference sequence). The CDR3 contains 16 residues. What was sequenced was blood T cells: a sorted CD56 or NKG2C T cell subset, CD4+ or CD8+ T cells, or bulk PBMC T cells (not recorded which). The clonotype was recovered from a woman in her forties or fifties in good health. This chain joins TRBV6-6 and TRBJ2-1; the D call of TRBD2 rests on TCRdb alone, since no DNA is present to check it. The CDR3 protein is CASSATSGGSYNEQFF.